Listed here is a single T cell receptor beta chain. Its cognate antigen is unknown. As for time point: neoterminal ileum biopsy at postoperative endoscopy, about 6 months after surgery. This sample was taken from a study of T cell repertoires in ileal Crohn's disease. Study at large: Surgery for a complication: stricturing in about 61%, penetrating in 39%. M6 samples are neoterminal ileum biopsies from postoperative colonoscopy.

This CDR3 region has 15 residues. Per the germline V gene, CDR1 is SEHNR and CDR2 is FQNEAQ (reference sequence). V dropped 4 bases and J dropped 15; count of bases not matched to a gene: 16. Assay: immunoSEQ multiplex PCR; the TCRdb copy retains only in-frame clones and omits some. The data hold over 8,500 clones, with about four fifths observed a single time. Study-level results: Active smokers at surgery had more clonal expansions than non-smokers. Every patient over 26.8% clonality showed endoscopic recurrence.

V usage is TRBV7-9 and J usage is TRBJ2-1; 9 bases fit TRBD2. The TCR originated in an adult with Crohn's disease. Sequencing was done on a sample of ileal tissue. The CDR3 sequence: CASSSSGASGARWFF. CDR3 DNA: TGTGCCAGCAGCTCCTCGGGTGCTAGCGGGGCTCGTTGGTTCTTC.